This T cell receptor beta chain comes out of a study of beta chain features in type 1 diabetes. CD4+ naive, central memory, regulatory and stem cell-like memory cells were sorted via CD45RO/CCR7/CD25/CD127/CD95/CD27. This clone was seen only a few times. Since all of the isolated RNA was reverse transcribed, expressed TCRB transcripts were what got sequenced. Here immunoSEQ multiplex PCR was the method, and the copy in TCRdb shows in-frame clones only, minus some. The sample lists under 250,000 clones; roughly 13% were seen once. Sequencing was carried out using naive CD4+ T cells from blood. This receptor was obtained from a woman aged 35 to 49 in good health.

The CDR3 sequence is CASSVVGTTPRLFF. The CDR3, as DNA: TGTGCCAGCAGCGTAGTCGGGACTACCCCCCGGCTGTTCTTC. The J gene is TRBJ2-1, the V gene TRBV9, with TRBD2 matching 7 bases. Germline values: CDR1 SGDLS, CDR2 YYNGEE. This CDR3 spans 14 amino acids. Trimming cost V 0 bases and J 15 bases; bases outside gene matches: 12.